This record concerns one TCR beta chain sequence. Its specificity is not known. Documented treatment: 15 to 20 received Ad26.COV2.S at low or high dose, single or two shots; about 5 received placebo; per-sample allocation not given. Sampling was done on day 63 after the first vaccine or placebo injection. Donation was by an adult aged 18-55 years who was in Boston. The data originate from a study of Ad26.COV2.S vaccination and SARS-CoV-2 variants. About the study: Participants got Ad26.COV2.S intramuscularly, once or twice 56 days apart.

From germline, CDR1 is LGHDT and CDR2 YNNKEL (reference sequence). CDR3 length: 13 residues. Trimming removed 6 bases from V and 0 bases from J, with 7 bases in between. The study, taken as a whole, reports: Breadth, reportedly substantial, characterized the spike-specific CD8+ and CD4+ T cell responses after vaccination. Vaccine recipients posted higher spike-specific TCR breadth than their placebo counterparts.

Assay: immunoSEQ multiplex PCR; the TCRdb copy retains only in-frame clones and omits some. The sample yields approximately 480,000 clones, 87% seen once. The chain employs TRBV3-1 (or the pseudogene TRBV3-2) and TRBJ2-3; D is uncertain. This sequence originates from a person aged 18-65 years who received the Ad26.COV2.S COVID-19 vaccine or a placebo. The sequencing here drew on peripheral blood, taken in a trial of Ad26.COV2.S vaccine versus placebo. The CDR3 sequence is CASRKTSTDTQYF. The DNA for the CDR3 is TGTGCCAGCAGGAAAACTAGCACAGATACGCAGTATTTT.